Presented here are 5 T cell receptor beta chains from one specimen sequenced in a study of CD8 T cells in Susac syndrome. An amount of RNA that ranged from roughly 0.5 to 1 ug was reverse transcribed with random hexamers. MiXCR, run by TCRdb on the immunoSEQ multiplex PCR reads, gives a single entry per CDR3 protein. The sample lists around 200,000 distinct CDR3 sequences, roughly 94% occurring once. The material sequenced was CD4+ T cells from PBMCs. These receptors came from a human donor in good health.

V and J are TRBV30 and TRBJ1-5; TRBD1 matches 10 bases. Germline V gives CDR1 GTSNPN, CDR2 SVGIG (reference sequence). There are 15 residues in the CDR3. The V and J ends lost 5 bases and 2 bases, in that order; junction bases with no gene match: 6. The CDR3 reads CAWEKGQGGNQPQHF. CDR3 sequence (DNA): TGTGCCTGGGAAAAAGGACAGGGGGGCAATCAGCCCCAGCATTTT.

The DNA for the CDR3 is TGCGCCAGCAGCCCTTCCACAGTGAACTATGGCTACACCTTC. Its protein is CASSPSTVNYGYTF. The J gene is TRBJ1-2, the V gene TRBV4-3; D not certain. Between the trimmed V and J ends, which lost 4 bases and 2 bases, there was a span of 11 bases. The CDR3 runs 14 residues. Germline V gene sequence: CDR1 LGHNA, CDR2 YSLEER.

The rearrangement links TRBV4-1 to TRBJ1-3; D is unclear. The CDR3 sequence is 15 residues long. Looked up from germline, CDR1 is MGHRA and CDR2 is YSYEKL. Trimming removed 0 bases at V and 0 bases at J, with 6 bases between. The CDR3 sequence is CASSQDPSSGNTIYF. In DNA, the CDR3 is TGCGCCAGCAGCCAAGACCCAAGCTCTGGAAACACCATATATTTT.

The genes are TRBV10-3 and TRBJ1-2; 8 bases are a match to TRBD1. Per germline, CDR1 ENHRY and CDR2 SYGVKD. Trimming removed 7 bases from V and 7 bases from J; junction bases left unmatched: 8. CDR3 length equals 13 residues. CDR3 residues: CAIISDRASGYTF. CDR3 nucleotide sequence: TGTGCCATCATTTCGGACAGGGCGAGTGGCTACACCTTC.

This clonotype has a single count. The chain uses TRBV29-1 and TRBJ1-2; D perhaps matches TRBD1 (6 bases). The CDR3 is made up of 11 amino acids. The germline gives CDR1 SQVTM, CDR2 ANQGSEA. The germline V and J ends were trimmed by 4 bases and 8 bases, with 11 bases remaining between them. The CDR3 sequence is CSVGGGYGYTF. The CDR3 bases are TGCAGCGTTGGAGGGGGATACGGCTACACCTTC.